These T cell receptor beta chains were read from a single sample in a study of T cell changes during pregnancy in multiple sclerosis. Sequencing was performed with immunoSEQ multiplex PCR; in TCRdb, only in-frame clones are kept and a portion is missing. The sample carries under 50,000 clones, 90% to 95% recorded once. The sample here was CD8+ T cells from peripheral blood mononuclear cells, taken in the first trimester of pregnancy. The receptors stem from a female donor with multiple sclerosis, enrolled in a pregnancy study. CDR3s include the opening cysteine and the closing phenylalanine or tryptophan. Fields, in order: CDR3 protein, CDR3 DNA, V gene, D gene, J gene, clone size. A D gene is named only where the DNA matches it firmly. Clone size, where shown, is once, few, many, or a class for clones that have expanded.

CDR3aa: CASSEPRPGEAFF; CDR3nt: TGTGCCAGCAGCGAGCCCCGGCCGGGAGAAGCTTTCTTT; v_gene: TRBV9; d_gene: -; j_gene: TRBJ1-1; abundance: -
CDR3aa: CASSLGAGNQETQYF; CDR3nt: TGTGCCAGCAGCTTAGGGGCGGGAAACCAAGAGACCCAGTACTTC; v_gene: TRBV7-9; d_gene: -; j_gene: TRBJ2-5; abundance: -
CDR3aa: CSVEGGKTGGYEQYF; CDR3nt: TGCAGCGTTGAAGGAGGGAAGACAGGGGGCTACGAGCAGTACTTC; v_gene: TRBV29-1; d_gene: TRBD1; j_gene: TRBJ2-7; abundance: -
CDR3aa: CAKPHESNQPQHF; CDR3nt: TGTGCCAAACCTCATGAGAGCAATCAGCCCCAGCATTTT; v_gene: TRBV27; d_gene: -; j_gene: TRBJ1-5; abundance: -
CDR3aa: CASSQDRVGTSSYEQYF; CDR3nt: TGCGCCAGCAGCCAAGATCGGGTGGGGACTAGCTCCTACGAGCAGTACTTC; v_gene: TRBV4-3; d_gene: TRBD2; j_gene: TRBJ2-7; abundance: -
CDR3aa: CASSLAEKGDTGELFF; CDR3nt: TGCGCCAGCAGCTTGGCCGAAAAGGGGGACACCGGGGAGCTGTTTTTT; v_gene: TRBV5-1; d_gene: -; j_gene: TRBJ2-2; abundance: -
CDR3aa: CASSWYRDTEAFF; CDR3nt: TGTGCCAGCAGCTGGTACAGGGACACTGAAGCTTTCTTT; v_gene: TRBV7-2; d_gene: -; j_gene: TRBJ1-1; abundance: -
CDR3aa: CASSLAGGGNEQFF; CDR3nt: TGTGCCAGCAGCTTAGCGGGCGGGGGAAATGAGCAGTTCTTC; v_gene: TRBV7-6; d_gene: TRBD2; j_gene: TRBJ2-1; abundance: -
CDR3aa: CASSVWRDTGELFF; CDR3nt: TGTGCCAGCAGCGTCTGGAGGGACACCGGGGAGCTGTTTTTT; v_gene: TRBV9; d_gene: -; j_gene: TRBJ2-2; abundance: -
CDR3aa: CASSSRQGKNTEAFF; CDR3nt: TGTGCCAGCAGCTCTCGACAGGGTAAGAACACTGAAGCTTTCTTT; v_gene: TRBV5-4; d_gene: TRBD1; j_gene: TRBJ1-1; abundance: -
CDR3aa: CASSEETGGSYEQYF; CDR3nt: TGTGCCAGCAGTGAAGAAACAGGGGGCAGTTACGAGCAGTACTTC; v_gene: TRBV6-1; d_gene: TRBD1; j_gene: TRBJ2-7; abundance: -
CDR3aa: CASSQPSSGANVLTF; CDR3nt: TGTGCCAGCAGCCAACCGAGCTCTGGGGCCAACGTCCTGACTTTC; v_gene: TRBV27; d_gene: -; j_gene: TRBJ2-6; abundance: -
CDR3aa: CASSGGTLADYEQYF; CDR3nt: TGTGCCTCGTCGGGTGGGACACTGGCGGACTACGAGCAGTACTTC; v_gene: TRBV7-9; d_gene: -; j_gene: TRBJ2-7; abundance: -
CDR3aa: CASSKAAAILTNEKLFF; CDR3nt: TGTGCCAGCAGCAAAGCGGCAGCGATCTTAACTAATGAAAAACTGTTTTTT; v_gene: TRBV21-1; d_gene: -; j_gene: TRBJ1-4; abundance: -
CDR3aa: CASSLDSYNEQFF; CDR3nt: TGTGCCAGCAGCTTGGACAGCTACAATGAGCAGTTCTTC; v_gene: TRBV5-4; d_gene: -; j_gene: TRBJ2-1; abundance: -
CDR3aa: CASSLAGFGTGYNEQFF; CDR3nt: TGTGCCAGCAGCTTAGCAGGCTTTGGGACTGGCTACAATGAGCAGTTCTTC; v_gene: TRBV7-9; d_gene: -; j_gene: TRBJ2-1; abundance: -
CDR3aa: CASSRPRRRPQHF; CDR3nt: TGTGCCAGCAGTCGACCGAGGCGCCGGCCCCAGCATTTT; v_gene: TRBV28; d_gene: -; j_gene: TRBJ1-5; abundance: -
CDR3aa: CASSLVAGRSTDTQYF; CDR3nt: TGTGCCAGCAGTCTGGTGGCGGGGCGAAGCACAGATACGCAGTATTTT; v_gene: TRBV27; d_gene: -; j_gene: TRBJ2-3; abundance: -
CDR3aa: CASSLDSGNTIYF; CDR3nt: TGTGCCAGCAGCTTAGATTCAGGAAACACCATATATTTT; v_gene: TRBV11-2; d_gene: -; j_gene: TRBJ1-3; abundance: -
CDR3aa: CASRAIGGQETQYF; CDR3nt: TGTGCCAGCAGGGCTATTGGCGGTCAAGAGACCCAGTACTTC; v_gene: TRBV7-9; d_gene: -; j_gene: TRBJ2-5; abundance: -
CDR3aa: CASSEGGGTATDTQYF; CDR3nt: TGTGCCAGCAGTGAGGGAGGGGGGACTGCCACAGATACGCAGTATTTT; v_gene: TRBV6-4; d_gene: -; j_gene: TRBJ2-3; abundance: -
CDR3aa: CASSAPGQGNTIYF; CDR3nt: TGTGCCAGCAGCGCTCCGGGACAGGGGAACACCATATATTTT; v_gene: TRBV9; d_gene: TRBD1; j_gene: TRBJ1-3; abundance: once
CDR3aa: CASSQSNRGGYGYTF; CDR3nt: TGCGCCAGCAGTCAATCAAACAGGGGTGGGTATGGCTACACCTTC; v_gene: TRBV23-1; d_gene: TRBD1; j_gene: TRBJ1-2; abundance: -
CDR3aa: CASSTPGWTEAFF; CDR3nt: TGTGCCAGCAGCACCCCGGGGTGGACTGAAGCTTTCTTT; v_gene: TRBV9; d_gene: -; j_gene: TRBJ1-1; abundance: -
CDR3aa: CASSHDRLAGASYEQYF; CDR3nt: TGCGCCAGCAGCCACGACAGGCTAGCGGGGGCCTCCTACGAGCAGTACTTC; v_gene: TRBV4-3; d_gene: TRBD2; j_gene: TRBJ2-7; abundance: -
CDR3aa: CASSPGVTADTQYF; CDR3nt: TGTGCCAGCAGCCCAGGGGTCACGGCAGATACGCAGTATTTT; v_gene: TRBV7-8; d_gene: -; j_gene: TRBJ2-3; abundance: -
CDR3aa: CASRGLAGGRFDEQFF; CDR3nt: TGTGCCAGCAGGGGACTAGCGGGCGGGAGATTCGATGAGCAGTTCTTC; v_gene: TRBV28; d_gene: TRBD2; j_gene: TRBJ2-1; abundance: -
CDR3aa: CASSQTPDRVKNSPLHF; CDR3nt: TGCGCCAGCAGCCAGACTCCTGACAGGGTGAAAAATTCACCCCTCCACTTT; v_gene: TRBV4-1; d_gene: TRBD1; j_gene: TRBJ1-6; abundance: -
CDR3aa: CASSQFDGGRTEAFF; CDR3nt: TGCGCCAGCAGCCAATTTGACGGGGGGCGAACTGAAGCTTTCTTT; v_gene: TRBV4-1; d_gene: -; j_gene: TRBJ1-1; abundance: -
CDR3aa: CASSEGAAGALSGNTIYF; CDR3nt: TGTGCCAGCAGTGAAGGGGCGGCAGGGGCCCTCTCTGGAAACACCATATATTTT; v_gene: TRBV6-1; d_gene: -; j_gene: TRBJ1-3; abundance: -
CDR3aa: CSAFSYNEQFF; CDR3nt: TGCAGTGCCTTTTCCTACAATGAGCAGTTCTTC; v_gene: TRBV20-1; d_gene: -; j_gene: TRBJ2-1; abundance: -
CDR3aa: CASSQRAGSSYEQYF; CDR3nt: TGTGCCAGCAGCCAACGTGCGGGGAGCTCCTACGAGCAGTACTTC; v_gene: TRBV7-8; d_gene: -; j_gene: TRBJ2-7; abundance: -
CDR3aa: CASSSRKREGSNEQFF; CDR3nt: TGTGCCAGCAGTTCCCGGAAGCGGGAGGGTAGTAATGAGCAGTTCTTC; v_gene: TRBV11-2; d_gene: TRBD2; j_gene: TRBJ2-1; abundance: -
CDR3aa: CASSPRDRDTDTQYF; CDR3nt: TGTGCCAGCAGCCCCCGGGACAGGGACACAGATACGCAGTATTTT; v_gene: TRBV4-2; d_gene: TRBD1; j_gene: TRBJ2-3; abundance: -
CDR3aa: CASSPPGQGTFWNTEAFF; CDR3nt: TGTGCCAGCAGCCCGCCGGGACAGGGTACGTTTTGGAACACTGAAGCTTTCTTT; v_gene: TRBV5-8; d_gene: TRBD1; j_gene: TRBJ1-1; abundance: -
CDR3aa: CATSPPDSYSNQPQHF; CDR3nt: TGTGCCACCAGCCCACCAGATTCTTATAGCAATCAGCCCCAGCATTTT; v_gene: TRBV15; d_gene: -; j_gene: TRBJ1-5; abundance: once
CDR3aa: CAWSLISVQETQYF; CDR3nt: TGTGCCTGGAGTTTAATTAGCGTACAAGAGACCCAGTACTTC; v_gene: TRBV30; d_gene: -; j_gene: TRBJ2-5; abundance: -
CDR3aa: CASSPRTVEQFF; CDR3nt: TGTGCCAGCAGTCCCAGGACAGTTGAGCAGTTCTTC; v_gene: TRBV27; d_gene: -; j_gene: TRBJ2-1; abundance: -
CDR3aa: CASSLFVNSNYGYTF; CDR3nt: TGTGCCAGCAGCTTATTCGTGAACAGTAACTATGGCTACACCTTC; v_gene: TRBV5-5; d_gene: -; j_gene: TRBJ1-2; abundance: -
CDR3aa: CASTPLNQPQHF; CDR3nt: TGTGCCAGCACCCCCCTCAATCAGCCCCAGCATTTT; v_gene: TRBV28; d_gene: -; j_gene: TRBJ1-5; abundance: once
CDR3aa: CASSQLGLAGDEQYF; CDR3nt: TGCGCCAGCAGCCAATTGGGACTAGCGGGAGACGAGCAGTACTTC; v_gene: TRBV4-1; d_gene: TRBD2; j_gene: TRBJ2-7; abundance: -
CDR3aa: CASSLQGIDQPQHF; CDR3nt: TGTGCCAGCAGTTTACAGGGGATAGATCAGCCCCAGCATTTT; v_gene: TRBV27; d_gene: -; j_gene: TRBJ1-5; abundance: -
CDR3aa: CASSPHYEQYF; CDR3nt: TGTGCCAGCAGTCCCCACTACGAGCAGTACTTC; v_gene: TRBV28; d_gene: -; j_gene: TRBJ2-7; abundance: -
CDR3aa: CASSSPKRGGPGELFF; CDR3nt: TGTGCCAGCAGCTCGCCCAAGCGGGGGGGCCCCGGGGAGCTGTTTTTT; v_gene: TRBV7-6; d_gene: TRBD2; j_gene: TRBJ2-2; abundance: -
CDR3aa: CASSPGRGTEAFF; CDR3nt: TGTGCCAGCAGCCCCGGTCGGGGGACTGAAGCTTTCTTT; v_gene: TRBV6-1; d_gene: -; j_gene: TRBJ1-1; abundance: -
CDR3aa: CASSQDRAAGGNNEQFF; CDR3nt: TGCGCCAGCAGCCAAGATAGAGCGGCAGGGGGGAACAATGAGCAGTTCTTC; v_gene: TRBV4-3; d_gene: -; j_gene: TRBJ2-1; abundance: -
CDR3aa: CASSPSWTSGGADTQYF; CDR3nt: TGTGCCAGCAGCCCCTCTTGGACTAGCGGGGGGGCAGATACGCAGTATTTT; v_gene: TRBV4-2; d_gene: TRBD2; j_gene: TRBJ2-3; abundance: -
CDR3aa: CASSGDSQETQYF; CDR3nt: TGCGCCAGCAGTGGGGACAGCCAAGAGACCCAGTACTTC; v_gene: TRBV10-1; d_gene: TRBD1; j_gene: TRBJ2-5; abundance: -
CDR3aa: CASSVDGSAGELFF; CDR3nt: TGTGCCAGCAGCGTAGATGGGAGCGCCGGGGAGCTGTTTTTT; v_gene: TRBV9; d_gene: -; j_gene: TRBJ2-2; abundance: -
CDR3aa: CASSVGGGNYGYTF; CDR3nt: TGTGCCAGCAGCGTAGGAGGGGGAAACTATGGCTACACCTTC; v_gene: TRBV9; d_gene: -; j_gene: TRBJ1-2; abundance: -
CDR3aa: CASSLDRVWVNTEAFF; CDR3nt: TGTGCCAGCAGCTTGGACAGGGTATGGGTGAACACTGAAGCTTTCTTT; v_gene: TRBV7-9; d_gene: TRBD1; j_gene: TRBJ1-1; abundance: -
CDR3aa: CASSSFTGTNTEAFF; CDR3nt: TGTGCCAGCAGTTCCTTTACAGGGACGAACACTGAAGCTTTCTTT; v_gene: TRBV6-6; d_gene: -; j_gene: TRBJ1-1; abundance: -
CDR3aa: CASSQGGPGTGNTIYF; CDR3nt: TGCGCCAGCAGCCAAGGGGGGCCGGGGACTGGAAACACCATATATTTT; v_gene: TRBV4-3; d_gene: -; j_gene: TRBJ1-3; abundance: few
CDR3aa: CASRDRAYNEQFF; CDR3nt: TGTGCCAGCAGAGACAGGGCGTACAATGAGCAGTTCTTC; v_gene: TRBV28; d_gene: TRBD1; j_gene: TRBJ2-1; abundance: -
CDR3aa: CASRRGASNQPQHF; CDR3nt: TGTGCCAGTAGGCGGGGGGCGAGCAATCAGCCCCAGCATTTT; v_gene: TRBV19; d_gene: -; j_gene: TRBJ1-5; abundance: once